Ten or more counts support the clone carrying this TCR beta chain. Its antigen remains unknown. Using its own MiXCR run on the reads, TCRdb lists one record per CDR3 protein. This sample yields roughly 500,000 distinct CDR3 sequences, of which approximately 10% are seen a single time; about 9.4% belongs to the top ten. This sample was included in a study of T cell repertoires in cytomegalovirus infection. Study at large: The public TCR beta signatures pointed to both CMV infection and matching HLA type.

Findings and limits, study-wide: The ex vivo response showed dominance by HLA-C-restricted CMV-specific TCR beta clonotypes.

Material for sequencing was PBMCs. This TCR derives from a human donor in good health (CMV status not recorded). Some clones in this sample may be carry-over from other donors' samples.

The CDR3 protein is CASSKQNSGANVLTF. CDR3 nucleotides: TGTGCCAGCAGTAAACAGAACTCCGGGGCCAACGTCCTGACTTTC. This chain connects TRBV12-3 or TRBV12-4 to TRBJ2-6, with unresolved D. The length of the CDR3 is 15 residues. Trimming shortened V by 5 bases and J by 4 bases, and 12 bases separated the two germline ends.